The 26 T cell receptor beta chains below were found in one sample sequenced in a study of cytomegalovirus exposure and HLA in healthy donors (dated by TCRdb to about 2017). Library construction relied on the immunoSEQ multiplex PCR assay. A mixture of 60 forward primers for TCR Vbeta segments and 13 reverse primers for TCR Jbeta segments was used in the multiplex PCR. This immuneACCESS table, as held by TCRdb, lists in-frame sequences with V and J called but not all clones. Of the missing ones, under half trace to an unresolved V gene in checked studies; the others have no known cause. Recorded for this sample are 180,000 or so clones; around 80% of them occurred a single time. The biggest ten clones account for roughly 1.4% of the sample. The sequenced material came from PBMCs. The receptor source for this set is a man aged 18 to 30 in good health and CMV-seronegative.

The J gene is TRBJ1-1, the V gene TRBV10-3; 9 bases line up with TRBD1. The CDR3 runs to 13 residues. Trimming at V came to 9 bases and at J to 4 bases, leaving 6 bases not matched to a gene. The germline CDR1 and CDR2 sequences are ENHRY and SYGVKD. CDR3 nucleotides: TGTGCCATACAGGGGGCTGTTAGCACTGAAGCTTTCTTT. It specifies CAIQGAVSTEAFF.

CDR3 residues: CSVEPPGDGYTF. In DNA form, the CDR3 reads TGCAGCGTTGAACCCCCCGGGGATGGCTACACCTTC. The chain combines TRBV29-1 with TRBJ1-2; no reliable D call. V lost 2 bases and J 6 bases, leaving 10 bases between the germline ends. CDR1 is SQVTM and CDR2 is ANQGSEA in the germline V gene. This CDR3 is 12 amino acids long.

The CDR3 bases are TGTGCCTGGAATCCCGATTTAGTCCCGAACACTGAAGCTTTCTTT. Protein product: CAWNPDLVPNTEAFF. The chain carries TRBV30 and TRBJ1-1; no clear D gene. The CDR3 is 15 residues long. V gave up 4 bases and J gave up 1 base, with 16 bases separating them. The V gene's germline CDR1 is GTSNPN and CDR2 SVGIG (reference sequence). The full variable domain, with the rest looked up from reference TRBV30 and TRBJ1-1, is SQTIHQWPATLVQPVGSPLSLECTVEGTSNPNLYWYRQAAGRGLQLLFYSVGIGQISSEVPQNLSASRPQDRQFILSSKKLLLSDSGFYLCAWNPDLVPNTEAFFGQGTRLTVV.

The chain links TRBV25-1 to TRBJ1-6, with TRBD1 matching over 10 bases. Losses at the gene ends were 1 base for V and 5 bases for J; bases not matched to a gene: 2. The CDR3 consists of 16 residues. Germline V gene data show CDR1 as MGHDK and CDR2 as SYGVNS. DNA of the CDR3: TGTGCCAGCAGTGAATTTGGGACAGGGGATAATTCACCCCTCCACTTT. Its translation is CASSEFGTGDNSPLHF.

This clone was counted a single time. The V call is TRBV4-3, the J call TRBJ2-7; D possibly corresponds to TRBD2 (6 bases). V dropped 4 bases and J dropped 3 bases, with 16 bases sitting between them. The CDR3 has 15 residues. Germline V gives CDR1 LGHNA, CDR2 YSLEER. The CDR3 region is CASSPGWVAVYEQYF. The CDR3 nucleotides read TGCGCCAGCAGCCCCGGGTGGGTAGCGGTCTACGAGCAGTACTTC.

The CDR3 DNA reads TGTGCTAGTGGTTTGCCCCCGGTCGGCACCGGGGAGCTGTTTTTT. Translation: CASGLPPVGTGELFF. The chain joins TRBV12-5 to TRBJ2-2; D remains unclear. V was pared by 2 bases and J by 4 bases, with 11 bases between. Germline V gene lookup returns CDR1 LGHNT and CDR2 FRNRAP. The CDR3 is 15 residues long.

The CDR3 bases are TGTGCCAGCAGCGTCGCTAGCGGCCACTACGAGCAGTACTTC. Amino acid sequence: CASSVASGHYEQYF. The rearrangement joins TRBV9 to TRBJ2-7; 7 nucleotides align to TRBD2. Germline V gene data show CDR1 as SGDLS and CDR2 as YYNGEE. V lost 2 bases and J lost 3; bases outside the gene matches: 5. This CDR3 has 14 amino acids.

This chain uses TRBV6-1 with TRBJ2-3; D possibly corresponds to TRBD2 (7 bases). The CDR3 is made up of 17 amino acids. V shed 2 bases and J shed 2 bases, with 17 bases lying between them. From germline, CDR1 is MNHNS and CDR2 SASEGT. CDR3 sequence: CASSEFPGGRSTDTQYF. CDR3 sequence (DNA): TGTGCCAGCAGTGAATTTCCCGGGGGGCGGTCCACAGATACGCAGTATTTT.

The V and J genes are TRBV5-4 and TRBJ2-5; 7 bases are a match to TRBD1. This CDR3 has 16 amino acids. CDR1 is SGHNT and CDR2 is YYREEE in the germline V gene (reference sequence). After removal of 3 bases from V and 2 bases from J, the junction contained 10 bases not matched to a gene. This chain's CDR3 is CASSSGTAKIQETQYF. CDR3 sequence (DNA): TGTGCCAGCAGCTCCGGGACAGCCAAAATTCAAGAGACCCAGTACTTC.

The rearrangement joins TRBV7-9 to TRBJ2-5, with D tentatively TRBD2 (5 bases). Germline CDR1 SEHNR, CDR2 FQNEAQ (reference sequence). Trimming cost V 3 bases and J 5 bases, with 10 bases left between them. This CDR3 contains 13 residues. The CDR3 DNA follows: TGTGCCAGCAGCTTGCGTTGGAGGGAGACCCAGTACTTC. Its translation: CASSLRWRETQYF. Using reference TRBV7-9 and TRBJ2-5 for the parts outside the CDR3, the full variable domain is DTGVSQNPRHKITKRGQNVTFRCDPISEHNRLYWYRQTLGQGPEFLTYFQNEAQLEKSRLLSDRFSAERPKGSFSTLEIQRTEQGDSAMYLCASSLRWRETQYFGPGTRLLVL.

Points on this clone: Sequence at one end of the junction differs from germline and may be a read error. This chain links TRBV10-1 with TRBJ2-1; D perhaps matches TRBD2 (5 bases). This CDR3 comprises 18 residues. Germline CDR1 and CDR2: WNHNN and SYGVQD (reference sequence). The CDR3 protein is CARSAVRTYQSSYNEQFF. CDR3 coding DNA: TGCGCCAGAAGTGCGGTTAGGACTTACCAGAGCTCCTACAATGAGCAGTTCTTC.

About this clone: This same CDR3 is encoded by further DNA sequences in the sample. The V call is TRBV29-1, the J call TRBJ2-1; TRBD2 aligns across 12 bases. Looked up from germline, CDR1 is SQVTM and CDR2 is ANQGSEA. The CDR3 covers 16 residues. With 1 base clipped from V and 10 bases from J, the junction kept 11 bases outside the gene matches. CDR3 region: CSVEALLAGGPGEQFF. The CDR3 DNA reads as TGCAGCGTTGAAGCTCTCCTAGCGGGAGGGCCGGGCGAGCAGTTCTTC.

The chain carries TRBV4-1 and TRBJ1-1; 10 bases are a match to TRBD1. CDR3 length equals 14 residues. The V gene end was trimmed by 2 bases and the J gene end by 9 bases; junction bases not matched to a gene: 6. Germline assignment: CDR1 MGHRA and CDR2 YSYEKL. CDR3: CASSQRGQGEKAFF. The CDR3 DNA reads as TGCGCCAGCAGCCAACGTGGACAGGGGGAGAAAGCTTTCTTT.

This clone has a handful of counts. J is TRBJ1-2 and V is TRBV10-3; possible D gene TRBD1, 5 bases. Trimming stripped 5 bases from V and 4 bases from J, with 8 bases between. Germline V gene lookup returns CDR1 ENHRY and CDR2 SYGVKD. The CDR3 runs 12 residues. CDR3 in amino acids: CAISRQSYGYTF. CDR3 sequence (DNA): TGTGCCATCAGTCGACAGAGCTATGGCTACACCTTC.

V gene TRBV7-2 combines with J gene TRBJ2-2, with 8 bases identical to TRBD1. Unmatched junction bases numbered 6, after V lost 0 bases and J lost 9 bases. This CDR3 has 15 residues. Germline V gives CDR1 SGHTA, CDR2 FQGNSA. The CDR3 reads CASSLARTGHRELFF. In nucleotides, the CDR3 is TGTGCCAGCAGCTTAGCGAGGACAGGGCACCGGGAGCTGTTTTTT.

V is TRBV7-2 and J is TRBJ2-2; no clear D gene. This CDR3 contains 13 residues. CDR1 is SGHTA and CDR2 is FQGNSA in the germline V gene. Between the trimmed V and J ends, which lost 3 bases and 5 bases, there was a span of 7 bases. The CDR3 coding sequence is TGTGCCAGCAGCTTTTGGAGTACCGGGGAGCTGTTTTTT. It encodes CASSFWSTGELFF.

A few counts support this clone. The V gene is TRBV5-4, the J gene TRBJ2-7, with D tentatively TRBD1 (6 bases). V lost 3 bases to trimming and J lost 5 bases, with 12 bases between them. The CDR3 is 13 amino acids. Germline CDR1 and CDR2: SGHNT and YYREEE (reference sequence). CDR3 in amino acids: CASSSGEYNEQYF. The CDR3 coding sequence is TGTGCCAGCAGCTCAGGGGAGTATAACGAGCAGTACTTC.

The chain's CDR3 is CASSDRVGTSTDTQYF. The CDR3 bases are TGTGCCAGCAGTGACAGGGTTGGGACTAGCACAGATACGCAGTATTTT. This rearrangement joins TRBV2 to TRBJ2-3; D is perhaps TRBD2 (6 bases). Trimming removed 3 bases from V and 0 bases from J, with 13 bases in between. Germline CDR1 is SNHLY and CDR2 is FYNNEI. The CDR3 contains 16 residues.

The gene calls are TRBV27 and TRBJ2-3, with TRBD2 identical over 11 bases. The trim removed 0 bases at V and 3 bases at J, leaving 11 bases unmatched. This CDR3 comprises 19 residues. Germline V gene lookup returns CDR1 MNHEY and CDR2 SMNVEV (reference sequence). The CDR3 is CASSLSMVTSGSWTDTQYF. CDR3 coding DNA: TGTGCCAGCAGTTTATCGATGGTAACTAGCGGGAGTTGGACAGATACGCAGTATTTT.

This chain joins TRBV18 and TRBJ1-1; 7 bases line up with TRBD1. Germline V gene data show CDR1 as KGHSH and CDR2 as LQKENI. V shed 3 bases and J 3 bases; nucleotides not matched to a gene: 7. The length of the CDR3 is 15 residues. The CDR3 DNA is TGTGCCAGCTCACCGGGAAGGGACAGCTACACTGAAGCTTTCTTT. Its translation is CASSPGRDSYTEAFF.

This rearrangement joins TRBV7-8 to TRBJ1-2, with D tentatively TRBD1 (6 bases). CDR3 length equals 15 residues. V dropped 2 bases and J dropped 0 bases, with 10 bases sitting between them. Germline V gives CDR1 SGHVS, CDR2 FQNEAQ. The CDR3 here is CASSLSGGPNYGYTF. The CDR3 bases are TGTGCCAGCAGCTTATCGGGGGGCCCTAACTATGGCTACACCTTC.

The J gene is TRBJ2-2, the V gene TRBV6-6, with D hard to call. The V end was cut by 2 bases, the J end by 2 bases, with 9 bases between. The CDR3 length is 15 residues. Germline V CDR1 and CDR2: MNHNY, SVGAGI (reference sequence). Here the CDR3 reads CASSYDQSNTGELFF. In DNA form, the CDR3 reads TGTGCCAGCAGTTACGATCAGTCCAACACCGGGGAGCTGTTTTTT.

In its sample, this clone was seen a few times. The chain carries TRBV4-3 and TRBJ1-1; 9 nucleotides agree with TRBD1. The CDR3 consists of 15 residues. Germline CDR1 is LGHNA and CDR2 is YSLEER. Trimming cost V 2 bases and J 4 bases; bases outside gene matches: 5. DNA for the CDR3: TGCGCCAGCAGCCAATGGGACAGGGTTTCCACTGAAGCTTTCTTT. It specifies CASSQWDRVSTEAFF.

The V gene is TRBV7-2, the J gene TRBJ2-3, with 7 nucleotides matching TRBD1. Germline assignment: CDR1 SGHTA and CDR2 FQGNSA. V lost 11 bases to trimming and J lost 2 bases; unmatched junction nucleotides: 13. The CDR3 runs 15 residues. CDR3 sequence reads: CAAPGQPTDTDTQYF. Here the CDR3 DNA reads TGTGCCGCCCCGGGACAGCCAACCGACACAGATACGCAGTATTTT.

V is TRBV9 and J is TRBJ1-1; D may be TRBD1 (5 bases). The V gene lost 8 bases and the J gene lost 0 bases, with 11 bases spanning the gap. Germline CDR1 reads SGDLS; CDR2 reads YYNGEE. The CDR3 contains 13 residues. The CDR3: CASSTVMNTEAFF. The CDR3 nucleotides read TGTGCCAGTTCGACAGTTATGAACACTGAAGCTTTCTTT.

The chain combines TRBV9 with TRBJ2-7; 7 bases align to TRBD1. J gave up 7 bases and V 3 bases, and 28 bases lay outside the gene matches. This CDR3 spans 20 amino acids. Germline assignment: CDR1 SGDLS and CDR2 YYNGEE. This CDR3 reads CASSAEGDSSYWGSREEQYF. The CDR3 bases are TGTGCCAGCAGCGCCGAGGGGGACAGTTCGTACTGGGGGAGCAGAGAAGAGCAGTACTTC.